The subject of this entry is one T cell receptor beta chain. This sample stems from a study of radiotherapy plus CTLA-4 blockade in lung cancer. Some clones are missing from TCRdb's copy, which holds only in-frame ones; the method was immunoSEQ multiplex PCR. The data contain 30,000 to 40,000 clones, around 75% of them singletons. The sample consisted of peripheral blood, taken from a patient treated with radiotherapy plus ipilimumab. This receptor was taken from a human donor with non-small cell lung cancer that progressed on radiotherapy plus ipilimumab.

The CDR3 DNA sequence: TGCAGTGCCGGGACAGGGAATGAGCAGTTCTTC. It yields the protein CSAGTGNEQFF. V gene TRBV20-1 combines with J gene TRBJ2-1, with 9 bases aligning to TRBD1. CDR1 DFQATT and CDR2 SNEGSKA come from the germline V gene (reference sequence). With V trimmed by 6 bases and J by 7 bases, 1 base remained unmatched. This CDR3 contains 11 residues.